These T cell receptor beta chains were read from a single sample in a study of cytomegalovirus exposure and HLA in healthy donors. Produced via immunoSEQ multiplex PCR; TCRdb's table is partial and in-frame only. Its table lists 55,000 to 85,000 clones. The specimen was PBMCs. Every receptor here comes from a female donor in good health and CMV-seropositive. Each CDR3 is given with its conserved first and last residue. Fields, in order: V gene, J gene, D gene, CDR3 protein, CDR3 DNA. D genes are given only for firm matches.

v_gene: TRBV28
j_gene: TRBJ1-5
d_gene: TRBD1
CDR3aa: CASRTGGAAQPQHF
CDR3nt: TGTGCCAGCAGGACAGGGGGCGCGGCGCAGCCCCAGCATTTT

v_gene: TRBV7-2
j_gene: TRBJ2-3
d_gene: .
CDR3aa: CASSLVQGTDTQYF
CDR3nt: TGTGCCAGCAGCTTAGTGCAGGGCACAGATACGCAGTATTTT

v_gene: TRBV6-5
j_gene: TRBJ2-2
d_gene: .
CDR3aa: CASSYSVGELFF
CDR3nt: TGTGCCAGCAGTTACTCCGTCGGGGAGCTGTTTTTT

v_gene: TRBV13
j_gene: TRBJ2-7
d_gene: TRBD2
CDR3aa: CASSDSGGETYEQYF
CDR3nt: TGTGCCAGCAGCGATAGCGGGGGGGAGACCTACGAGCAGTACTTC

v_gene: TRBV28
j_gene: TRBJ2-7
d_gene: .
CDR3aa: CASSFHTVNYEQYF
CDR3nt: TGTGCCAGCAGTTTCCACACAGTTAACTACGAGCAGTACTTC

v_gene: TRBV9
j_gene: TRBJ2-7
d_gene: TRBD2
CDR3aa: CASSVGASGIYEQYF
CDR3nt: TGTGCCAGCAGCGTTGGCGCTAGCGGGATCTACGAGCAGTACTTC

v_gene: TRBV4-1
j_gene: TRBJ2-3
d_gene: TRBD1
CDR3aa: CASSPSGQAQDTQYF
CDR3nt: TGCGCCAGCAGCCCCTCAGGACAGGCTCAAGATACGCAGTATTTT

v_gene: TRBV6-5
j_gene: TRBJ2-7
d_gene: TRBD1
CDR3aa: CASSYSGTGFSYEQYF
CDR3nt: TGTGCCAGCAGTTACTCGGGGACAGGGTTTTCCTACGAGCAGTACTTC

v_gene: TRBV29-1
j_gene: TRBJ1-1
d_gene: .
CDR3aa: CSVVEGLATEAFF
CDR3nt: TGCAGCGTTGTGGAGGGATTGGCGACTGAAGCTTTCTTT

v_gene: TRBV18
j_gene: TRBJ1-5
d_gene: TRBD1
CDR3aa: CASSGVSGQQSNQPQHF
CDR3nt: TGTGCCAGCTCAGGGGTCTCGGGACAGCAGTCAAATCAGCCCCAGCATTTT

v_gene: TRBV7-2
j_gene: TRBJ2-5
d_gene: .
CDR3aa: CASSSRQETQYF
CDR3nt: TGTGCCAGCAGCTCCCGTCAAGAGACCCAGTACTTC

v_gene: TRBV7-9
j_gene: TRBJ2-3
d_gene: .
CDR3aa: CASSLSRTTIHPTQYF
CDR3nt: TGTGCCAGCAGCTTAAGCCGGACTACAATTCATCCTACGCAGTATTTT

v_gene: TRBV28
j_gene: TRBJ1-1
d_gene: .
CDR3aa: CASSLAGAGNTEAFF
CDR3nt: TGTGCCAGCAGTTTAGCAGGGGCTGGGAACACTGAAGCTTTCTTT

v_gene: TRBV4-3
j_gene: TRBJ2-7
d_gene: TRBD1
CDR3aa: CASSQVWDSSYEQYF
CDR3nt: TGCGCCAGCAGCCAAGTATGGGACAGTTCCTACGAGCAGTACTTC

v_gene: TRBV29-1
j_gene: TRBJ2-1
d_gene: TRBD2
CDR3aa: CSSGTSGIYNEQFF
CDR3nt: TGCAGCTCTGGGACTAGCGGAATATACAATGAGCAGTTCTTC

v_gene: TRBV27
j_gene: TRBJ1-2
d_gene: .
CDR3aa: CASSFNKYYGYTF
CDR3nt: TGTGCCAGCAGTTTTAACAAATACTATGGCTACACCTTC

v_gene: TRBV18
j_gene: TRBJ2-7
d_gene: TRBD2
CDR3aa: CASSPGGYEQYF
CDR3nt: TGTGCCAGCTCACCGGGGGGGTACGAGCAGTACTTC

v_gene: TRBV4-3
j_gene: TRBJ2-7
d_gene: .
CDR3aa: CASSQVGQALREQYF
CDR3nt: TGCGCCAGCAGCCAAGTCGGTCAGGCCCTCCGCGAGCAGTACTTC

v_gene: TRBV7-6
j_gene: TRBJ2-7
d_gene: .
CDR3aa: CASSLVDSKGGKYEQYF
CDR3nt: TGTGCCAGCAGCTTAGTGGACTCCAAGGGGGGGAAATACGAGCAGTACTTC

v_gene: TRBV7-9
j_gene: TRBJ2-2
d_gene: .
CDR3aa: CASTKDRTNTGELFF
CDR3nt: TGTGCCAGCACCAAGGACAGAACGAACACCGGGGAGCTGTTTTTT

v_gene: TRBV5-5
j_gene: TRBJ2-5
d_gene: TRBD2
CDR3aa: CASSLDGLGGPRETQYF
CDR3nt: TGTGCCAGCAGCTTGGATGGCTTGGGAGGGCCTCGAGAGACCCAGTACTTC

v_gene: TRBV5-6
j_gene: TRBJ1-1
d_gene: .
CDR3aa: CASLEGENTEAFF
CDR3nt: TGTGCCAGCCTTGAGGGGGAGAACACTGAAGCTTTCTTT

v_gene: TRBV5-6
j_gene: TRBJ2-7
d_gene: .
CDR3aa: CASREGTDWVTYEQYF
CDR3nt: TGTGCCAGCAGGGAGGGGACAGACTGGGTAACCTACGAGCAGTACTTC

v_gene: TRBV18
j_gene: TRBJ2-7
d_gene: TRBD2
CDR3aa: CASSPTSGGYYEQYF
CDR3nt: TGTGCCAGCTCACCGACTAGCGGGGGTTATTACGAGCAGTACTTC

v_gene: TRBV28
j_gene: TRBJ1-1
d_gene: .
CDR3aa: CASSSPGGGGEGRRTEAFF
CDR3nt: TGTGCCAGCAGTTCCCCCGGGGGGGGAGGAGAGGGGAGGCGGACTGAAGCTTTCTTT

v_gene: TRBV7-9
j_gene: TRBJ1-5
d_gene: .
CDR3aa: CASSLDGQPQHF
CDR3nt: TGTGCCAGCAGCTTAGATGGCCAGCCCCAGCATTTT

v_gene: TRBV4-1
j_gene: TRBJ1-5
d_gene: .
CDR3aa: CASSQGQQVSNQPQHF
CDR3nt: TGCGCCAGCAGCCAAGGACAGCAAGTTAGCAATCAGCCCCAGCATTTT

v_gene: TRBV2
j_gene: TRBJ1-2
d_gene: TRBD1
CDR3aa: CASRPRDRHMYTF
CDR3nt: TGTGCCAGCAGGCCCCGGGACAGGCATATGTACACCTTC

v_gene: TRBV4-3
j_gene: TRBJ1-2
d_gene: .
CDR3aa: CASSQDYGFLTF
CDR3nt: TGCGCCAGCAGCCAAGATTACGGGTTTTTAACCTTC

v_gene: TRBV5-4
j_gene: TRBJ1-6
d_gene: TRBD1
CDR3aa: CASRPDGQANNSPLHF
CDR3nt: TGTGCCAGCAGACCCGACGGACAGGCAAATAATTCACCCCTCCACTTT

v_gene: TRBV28
j_gene: TRBJ2-7
d_gene: TRBD1
CDR3aa: CASSPAGTGPYEQYF
CDR3nt: TGTGCCAGCAGTCCGGCCGGGACAGGGCCCTACGAGCAGTACTTC

v_gene: TRBV18
j_gene: TRBJ2-7
d_gene: .
CDR3aa: CSSSPAGAGYEQYF
CDR3nt: TGTTCCAGCTCACCGGCGGGGGCGGGATACGAGCAGTACTTC

v_gene: TRBV7-6
j_gene: TRBJ2-7
d_gene: TRBD1
CDR3aa: CASSTWTGEQYF
CDR3nt: TGTGCCAGCAGCACCTGGACAGGGGAGCAGTACTTC